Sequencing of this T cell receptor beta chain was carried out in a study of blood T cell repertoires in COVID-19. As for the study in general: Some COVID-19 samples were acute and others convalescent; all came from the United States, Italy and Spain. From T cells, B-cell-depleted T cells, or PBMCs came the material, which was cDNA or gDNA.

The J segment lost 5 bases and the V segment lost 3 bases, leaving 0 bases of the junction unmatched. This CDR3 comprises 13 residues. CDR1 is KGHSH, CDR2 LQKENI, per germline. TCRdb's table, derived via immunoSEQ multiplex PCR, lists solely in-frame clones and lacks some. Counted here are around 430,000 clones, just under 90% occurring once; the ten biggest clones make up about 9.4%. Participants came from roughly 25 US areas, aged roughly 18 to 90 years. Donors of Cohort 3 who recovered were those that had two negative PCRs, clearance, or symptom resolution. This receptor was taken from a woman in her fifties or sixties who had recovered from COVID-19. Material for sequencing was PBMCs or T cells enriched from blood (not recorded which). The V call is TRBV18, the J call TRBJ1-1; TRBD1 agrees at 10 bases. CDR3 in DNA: TGTGCCAGCTCACCGGGACAGGGGACTGAAGCTTTCTTT. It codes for CASSPGQGTEAFF.